Following are 15 T cell receptor beta chains from one sample sequenced in a study of T-cell memory formation after mild COVID-19. MiXCR, applied by TCRdb to the 5' RACE reads, yields one record per CDR3 protein. This table holds about 340,000 distinct CDR3 sequences, under 15% found once. The sequencing input was PBMCs or a T cell subset sorted from them (not recorded which). The receptors originated from a man between 18 and 35 years old who had mild COVID-19 (a few samples of this study predate the infection). Cell type and time point are not known.

This clonotype came up a few times. The CDR3 here is CSAIPSGTDTQYF. CDR3 coding DNA: TGCAGTGCTATCCCGTCGGGCACAGATACGCAGTATTTT. The chain couples TRBV20-1 to TRBJ2-3, with unresolved D. Per the germline V gene, CDR1 is DFQATT and CDR2 is SNEGSKA (reference sequence). Trimming pared 4 bases from V and 1 base from J, leaving 9 bases between. The CDR3 runs to 13 residues.

This clonotype was counted between two and nine times. The V and J genes are TRBV28 and TRBJ2-1, with D tentatively TRBD2 (6 bases). The V end was cut by 7 bases, the J end by 2 bases, with 15 bases between. The germline CDR1 and CDR2 sequences are MDHEN and SYDVKM. CDR3 length: 15 amino acids. In DNA form, the CDR3 reads TGTGCCAGCACCAACCGGCGGGGACCCTACAATGAGCAGTTCTTC. Translation gives CASTNRRGPYNEQFF. Full variable domain (remainder filled in from reference TRBV28 and TRBJ2-1): DVKVTQSSRYLVKRTGEKVFLECVQDMDHENMFWYRQDPGLGLRLIYFSYDVKMKEKGDIPEGYSVSREKKERFSLILESASTNQTSMYLCASTNRRGPYNEQFFGPGTRLTVL.

This clonotype has only a few counts. This rearrangement joins TRBV6-5 to TRBJ1-1; 10 nucleotides match TRBD1. This CDR3 is 14 amino acids long. Germline V gives CDR1 MNHEY, CDR2 SVGAGI. V was pared by 4 bases and J by 6 bases, with 5 bases of the junction left unmatched. The chain's CDR3 is CASSLTGTGAEAFF. CDR3 coding DNA: TGTGCCAGCAGTTTGACCGGGACAGGGGCTGAAGCTTTCTTT.

This chain joins TRBV6-5 and TRBJ1-5; perhaps TRBD1 as D (6 bases). Trimming removed 5 bases at V and 6 bases at J, with 14 bases between. There are 14 residues in the CDR3. Looked up from germline, CDR1 is MNHEY and CDR2 is SVGAGI. CDR3 in DNA: TGTGCCAGCAGTCCAATAACAGGGATTCAGCCCCAGCATTTT. It is translated as CASSPITGIQPQHF.

This clonotype was detected a few times. The rearrangement joins TRBV4-2 to TRBJ2-1; 9 bases match TRBD2. The trim removed 1 base at V and 5 bases at J, leaving 15 bases unmatched. Germline CDR1 reads LGHNA; CDR2 reads YNFKEQ. The CDR3 totals 19 residues. The CDR3 reads CASSQVGGRRASGDNEQFF. The CDR3 DNA is TGTGCCAGCAGCCAAGTGGGCGGAAGAAGGGCTAGCGGGGACAATGAGCAGTTCTTC.

The chain links TRBV7-9 to TRBJ2-3; the D gene is possibly TRBD2 (5 bases). Germline CDR1 and CDR2: SEHNR and FQNEAQ (reference sequence). V shed 5 bases and J shed 3 bases, with 15 bases lying between them. The CDR3 sequence is 15 residues long. CDR3 bases: TGTGCCAGCAGCCCTCGGGCCACGGGGACAGATACGCAGTATTTT. This codes for CASSPRATGTDTQYF. The full variable domain, with the rest looked up from reference TRBV7-9 and TRBJ2-3, is DTGVSQNPRHKITKRGQNVTFRCDPISEHNRLYWYRQTLGQGPEFLTYFQNEAQLEKSRLLSDRFSAERPKGSFSTLEIQRTEQGDSAMYLCASSPRATGTDTQYFGPGTRLTVL.

This clonotype was picked up many times. This chain joins TRBV11-2 and TRBJ2-1; D remains ambiguous. The CDR3 consists of 14 residues. V lost 0 bases and J 3 bases, leaving 6 bases between the germline ends. The germline gives CDR1 SGHAT, CDR2 FQNNGV. CDR3 sequence: CASSLDTNYNEQFF. DNA for the CDR3: TGTGCCAGCAGCTTAGATACTAACTACAATGAGCAGTTCTTC.

The chain carries TRBV15 and TRBJ1-5; 8 nucleotides match TRBD1. Germline CDR1 reads LNHNV; CDR2 reads YYDKDF (reference sequence). The V segment lost 0 bases and the J segment 6 bases; nucleotides outside the gene matches: 4. This CDR3 spans 15 amino acids. The CDR3 DNA reads as TGTGCCACCAGCAGAGATGGGGACAGGCGTCAGCCCCAGCATTTT. Its translation: CATSRDGDRRQPQHF.

The V gene is TRBV2, the J gene TRBJ2-2; D tentatively fits TRBD1 or TRBD2 (5 bases each). In germline, CDR1 is SNHLY, CDR2 FYNNEI. This CDR3 region has 15 residues. Trimming took 3 bases from V and 7 from J, leaving 15 bases between them. The CDR3 nucleotides are TGTGCCAGCAGTGATTTCGGTGGGGGTGGCGGGGAGCTGTTTTTT. Translating gives CASSDFGGGGGELFF.

The CDR3 reads CASSGLGLDNEQFF. In nucleotides, the CDR3 is TGTGCCAGCAGTGGTCTCGGACTAGACAATGAGCAGTTCTTC. V usage is TRBV2 and J usage is TRBJ2-1; TRBD2 matches at 7 bases. The V and J ends lost 4 bases and 5 bases, in that order; junction bases with no gene match: 5. This CDR3 is 14 amino acids long. CDR1 is SNHLY and CDR2 is FYNNEI in the germline V gene.

This clonotype was seen more than once but under ten times. J is TRBJ1-2 and V is TRBV12-3 or TRBV12-4; 11 bases are shared with TRBD1. V trimming: 6 bases; J trimming: 7 bases; junction bases outside the gene matches: 13. The CDR3 contains 16 residues. CDR3 DNA: TGTGCCAGCAGATACCCGGGACAGGGGGAAGGTGGTGGCTACACCTTC. It specifies CASRYPGQGEGGGYTF.

The chain couples TRBV18 to TRBJ2-3; TRBD1 aligns across 10 bases. The germline V gene encodes CDR1 KGHSH and CDR2 LQKENI. The CDR3 loop spans 16 amino acids. V lost 6 bases, J lost 1 base, and 7 bases stayed unmatched. This CDR3 is CASSPGTGVGTDTQYF. The CDR3 coding sequence is TGTGCCAGCTCTCCGGGGACAGGGGTCGGCACAGATACGCAGTATTTT.

This clonotype was observed a few times. The chain has TRBV4-1 and TRBJ2-5; 16 bases line up with TRBD2. V trimming: 3 bases; J trimming: 2 bases; junction bases outside the gene matches: 12. In germline, CDR1 is MGHRA, CDR2 YSYEKL. This CDR3 contains 20 residues. The CDR3 region has the DNA TGCGCCAGCAGCCAGCGCGTCCCCGGGACTAGCGGGGGGGGACAAGAGACCCAGTACTTC. Encoded protein: CASSQRVPGTSGGGQETQYF.

The J gene is TRBJ1-2, the V gene TRBV9; 9 bases are a match to TRBD1. The V gene's germline CDR1 is SGDLS and CDR2 YYNGEE. This CDR3 is 14 amino acids long. V lost 4 bases, J lost 8 bases, and 9 bases stayed unmatched. The DNA of the CDR3 is TGTGCCAGCAGCTCAAAGGACAGGGGACAGGGCTACACCTTC. Encoded protein: CASSSKDRGQGYTF.

This clonotype has only a few counts. The chain carries TRBV6-5 and TRBJ1-2; no reliable D call. The CDR3 extends over 12 amino acids. V lost 5 bases and J lost 5, with 9 bases in between. Looked up from germline, CDR1 is MNHEY and CDR2 is SVGAGI. CDR3 loop: CASSAPGYGYTF. The CDR3 nucleotides read TGTGCCAGCAGTGCCCCGGGATATGGCTACACCTTC.